Sequencing of this T cell receptor beta chain was carried out in a study of T cell changes during pregnancy in multiple sclerosis. Only in-frame clones appear in the TCRdb table, and some are missing; sequencing was by immunoSEQ multiplex PCR. In the table there are nearly 80,000 clones, around nine tenths of which are singletons. The V segment lost 1 base and the J segment 9 bases; nucleotides outside the gene matches: 11. The CDR3 has 17 amino acids. Germline loops: CDR1 KGHSH, CDR2 LQKENI. The genes are TRBV18 and TRBJ1-5; 11 nucleotides align to TRBD1. The clonotype originates from a female donor with multiple sclerosis, enrolled in a pregnancy study. The sequenced sample was CD4+ T cells from peripheral blood mononuclear cells, obtained before pregnancy. CDR3: CASSPLRTGGAEWPQHF. The CDR3 bases are TGTGCCAGCTCACCACTTCGGACAGGGGGCGCCGAGTGGCCCCAGCATTTT.